This T cell receptor (beta chain) appears in the sequencing data of a study of regulatory and conventional T cells in RAG deficiency. V was pared by 4 bases and J by 0 bases, with 10 bases between. This CDR3 contains 15 residues. Germline CDR1 and CDR2: MGHRA and YSYEKL. Findings and limits, study-wide: Compared with controls, unique Treg TCR beta sequences dropped around 100-fold in Omenn syndrome and CID/AS. In Omenn syndrome, Treg and Tconv repertoires overlapped >85%.

TCRdb's copy holds only in-frame clones and misses some; the assay was immunoSEQ multiplex PCR. Of 25,000 to 35,000 clones in the sample, about nine tenths were seen once. With respect to this clone: The antigen remains unidentified.

The same data also contributed to another study, on regulatory T cells. From that second work: Amplification used 52 TRBV primers and 13 TRBJ primers.

The rearrangement joins TRBV4-1 to TRBJ1-5; tentative D call: TRBD1 (5 bases). The sequenced sample consisted of CD8+ T cells sorted from blood. The receptor's source is a human donor in good health. The CDR3 coding sequence is TGCGCCAGCAGCCTCGGACATGATAGCAATCAGCCCCAGCATTTT. Translating gives CASSLGHDSNQPQHF.